This T cell receptor (beta chain) was observed in a study of blood T cell repertoires in COVID-19. Study summary: In each case, the material was cDNA or gDNA derived from T cells, B-cell-depleted T cells, or PBMCs.

Germline loops: CDR1 MNHEY, CDR2 SVGAGI. There are 15 residues in the CDR3. V lost 6 bases and J lost 5; bases outside the gene matches: 13. Clones were read by immunoSEQ multiplex PCR, and TCRdb kept only the in-frame ones, dropping some. The sample consists of under 250,000 clones, about 87% of them appearing once. This chain joins TRBV6-5 and TRBJ2-7; 7 nucleotides match TRBD1. Input material: PBMCs or T cells enriched from blood (not recorded which). The clonotype originates from a woman under 40 with acute COVID-19. CDR3: CASSILGTARDEQYF. In DNA form, the CDR3 reads TGTGCCAGCAGCATACTAGGGACAGCCCGGGACGAGCAGTACTTC.